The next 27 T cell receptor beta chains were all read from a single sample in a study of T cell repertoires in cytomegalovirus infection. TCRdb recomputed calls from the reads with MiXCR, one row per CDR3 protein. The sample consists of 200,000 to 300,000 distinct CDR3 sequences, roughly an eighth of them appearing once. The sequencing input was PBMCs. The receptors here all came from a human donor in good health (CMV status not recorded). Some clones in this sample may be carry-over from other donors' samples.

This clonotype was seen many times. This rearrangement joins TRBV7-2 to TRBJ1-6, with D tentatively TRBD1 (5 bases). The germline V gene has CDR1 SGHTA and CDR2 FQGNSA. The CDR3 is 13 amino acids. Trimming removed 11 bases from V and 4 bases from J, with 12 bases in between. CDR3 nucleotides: TGTGCCGGGGGGGGGATGTATAATTCACCCCTCCACTTT. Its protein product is CAGGGMYNSPLHF.

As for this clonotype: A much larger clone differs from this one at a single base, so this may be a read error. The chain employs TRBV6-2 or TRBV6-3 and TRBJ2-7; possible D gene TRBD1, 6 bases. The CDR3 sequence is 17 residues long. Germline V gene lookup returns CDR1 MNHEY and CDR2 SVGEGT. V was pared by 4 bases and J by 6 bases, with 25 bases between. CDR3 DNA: TGTGCCAGCAGTTCTTTACCCGGGACACGGGGCGGCAGCGAGCAGTACTTC. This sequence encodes CASSSLPGTRGGSEQYF.

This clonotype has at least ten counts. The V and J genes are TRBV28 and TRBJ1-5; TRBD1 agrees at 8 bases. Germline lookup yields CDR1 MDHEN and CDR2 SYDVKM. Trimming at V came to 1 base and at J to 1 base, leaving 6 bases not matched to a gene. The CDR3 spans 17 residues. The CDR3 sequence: CASSLLDRVGSNQPQHF. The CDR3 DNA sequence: TGTGCCAGCAGTTTATTGGACAGGGTGGGAAGCAATCAGCCCCAGCATTTT.

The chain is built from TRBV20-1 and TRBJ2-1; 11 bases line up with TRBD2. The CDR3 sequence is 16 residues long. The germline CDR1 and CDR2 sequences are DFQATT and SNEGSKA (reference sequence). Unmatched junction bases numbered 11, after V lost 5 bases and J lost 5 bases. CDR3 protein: CSAAPPLAGVNNEQFF. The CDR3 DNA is TGCAGTGCTGCCCCCCCACTAGCGGGGGTCAACAATGAGCAGTTCTTC.

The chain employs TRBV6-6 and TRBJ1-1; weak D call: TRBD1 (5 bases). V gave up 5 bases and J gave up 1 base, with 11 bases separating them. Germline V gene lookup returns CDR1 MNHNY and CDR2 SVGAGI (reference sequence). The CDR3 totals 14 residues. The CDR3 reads CASSPGLWNTEAFF. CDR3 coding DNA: TGTGCCAGCAGTCCGGGACTTTGGAACACTGAAGCTTTCTTT.

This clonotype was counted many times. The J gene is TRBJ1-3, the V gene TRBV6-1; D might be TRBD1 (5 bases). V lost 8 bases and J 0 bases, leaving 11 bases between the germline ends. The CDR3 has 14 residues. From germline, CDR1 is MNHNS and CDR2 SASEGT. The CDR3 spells CASVRASSGNTIYF. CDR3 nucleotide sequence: TGTGCCAGCGTCAGGGCGAGCTCTGGAAACACCATATATTTT.

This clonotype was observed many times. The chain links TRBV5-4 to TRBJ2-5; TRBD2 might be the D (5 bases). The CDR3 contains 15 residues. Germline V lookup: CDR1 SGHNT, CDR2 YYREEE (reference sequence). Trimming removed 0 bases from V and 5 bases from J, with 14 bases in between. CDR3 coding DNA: TGTGCCAGCAGCTTGGAAGGCGGGCCTTGGGAGACCCAGTACTTC. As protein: CASSLEGGPWETQYF.

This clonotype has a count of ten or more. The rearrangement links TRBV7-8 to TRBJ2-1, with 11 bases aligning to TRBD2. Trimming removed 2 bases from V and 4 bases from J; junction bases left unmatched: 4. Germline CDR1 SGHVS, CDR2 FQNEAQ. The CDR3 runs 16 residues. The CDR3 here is CASSLKLAGVYNEQFF. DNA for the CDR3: TGTGCCAGCAGCTTAAAACTAGCGGGGGTTTACAATGAGCAGTTCTTC.

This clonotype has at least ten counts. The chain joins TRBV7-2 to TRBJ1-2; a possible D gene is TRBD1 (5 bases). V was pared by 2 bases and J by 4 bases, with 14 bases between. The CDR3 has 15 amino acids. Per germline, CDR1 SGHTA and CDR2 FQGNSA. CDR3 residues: CASSLSLGVGYGYTF. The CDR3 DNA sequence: TGTGCCAGCAGCTTAAGCCTGGGGGTGGGCTATGGCTACACCTTC.

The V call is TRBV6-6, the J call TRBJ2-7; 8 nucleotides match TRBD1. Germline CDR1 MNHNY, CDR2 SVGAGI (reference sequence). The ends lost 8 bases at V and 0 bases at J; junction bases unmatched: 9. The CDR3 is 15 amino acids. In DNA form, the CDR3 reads TGTGCCAGCGACTTACAGGGGGTTCTCTCCTACGAGCAGTACTTC. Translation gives CASDLQGVLSYEQYF.

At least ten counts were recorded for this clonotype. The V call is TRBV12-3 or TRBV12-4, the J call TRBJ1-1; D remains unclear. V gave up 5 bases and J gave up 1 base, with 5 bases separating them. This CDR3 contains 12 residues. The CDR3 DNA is TGTGCCAGCAGTAACCAGAACACTGAAGCTTTCTTT. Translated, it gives CASSNQNTEAFF.

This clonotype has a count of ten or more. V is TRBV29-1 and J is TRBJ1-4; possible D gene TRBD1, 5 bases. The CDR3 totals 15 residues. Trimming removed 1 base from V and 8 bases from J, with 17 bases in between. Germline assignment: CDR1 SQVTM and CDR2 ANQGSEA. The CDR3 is CSVEATGQVGEKLFF. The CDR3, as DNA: TGCAGCGTTGAAGCGACGGGGCAAGTTGGGGAAAAACTGTTTTTT.

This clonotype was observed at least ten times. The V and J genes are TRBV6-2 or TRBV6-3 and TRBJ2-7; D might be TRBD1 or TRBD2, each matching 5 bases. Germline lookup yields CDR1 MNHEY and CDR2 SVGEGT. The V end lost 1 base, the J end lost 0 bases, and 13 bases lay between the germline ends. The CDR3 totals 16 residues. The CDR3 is CASSYYGEQVSYEQYF. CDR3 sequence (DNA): TGTGCCAGCAGTTACTACGGGGAACAGGTCTCCTACGAGCAGTACTTC.

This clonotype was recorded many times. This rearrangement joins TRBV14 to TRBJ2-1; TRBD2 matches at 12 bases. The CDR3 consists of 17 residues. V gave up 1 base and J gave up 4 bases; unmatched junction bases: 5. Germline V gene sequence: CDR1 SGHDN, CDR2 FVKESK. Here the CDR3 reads CASSQGSGLAGYNEQFF. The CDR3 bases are TGTGCCAGCAGCCAAGGATCCGGACTAGCGGGATACAATGAGCAGTTCTTC.

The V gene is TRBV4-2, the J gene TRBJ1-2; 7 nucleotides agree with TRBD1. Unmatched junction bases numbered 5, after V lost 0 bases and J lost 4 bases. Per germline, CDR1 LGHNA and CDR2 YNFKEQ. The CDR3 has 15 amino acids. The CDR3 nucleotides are TGTGCCAGCAGCCAAGATCCCGGACAGGCCTATGGCTACACCTTC. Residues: CASSQDPGQAYGYTF.

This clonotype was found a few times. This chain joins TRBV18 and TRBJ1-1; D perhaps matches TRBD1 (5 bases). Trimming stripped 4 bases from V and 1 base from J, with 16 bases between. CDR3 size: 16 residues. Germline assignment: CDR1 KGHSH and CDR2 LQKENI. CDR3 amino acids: CASSLGRRGPNTEAFF. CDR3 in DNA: TGTGCCAGCTCACTTGGGCGTAGGGGCCCGAACACTGAAGCTTTCTTT.

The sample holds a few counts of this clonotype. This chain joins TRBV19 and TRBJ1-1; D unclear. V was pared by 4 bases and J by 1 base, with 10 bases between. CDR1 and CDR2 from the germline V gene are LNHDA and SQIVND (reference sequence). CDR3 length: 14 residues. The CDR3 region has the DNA TGTGCCAGTAGTACCTACAACCGGAACACTGAAGCTTTCTTT. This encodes CASSTYNRNTEAFF.

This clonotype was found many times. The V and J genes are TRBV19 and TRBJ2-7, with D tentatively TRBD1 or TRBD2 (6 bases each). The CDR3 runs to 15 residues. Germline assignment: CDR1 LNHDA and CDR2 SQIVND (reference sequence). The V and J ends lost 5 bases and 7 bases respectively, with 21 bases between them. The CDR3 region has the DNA TGTGCCAGTAGTCCCTCCTACACAGGGACTGAAGAGCAGTACTTC. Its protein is CASSPSYTGTEEQYF.

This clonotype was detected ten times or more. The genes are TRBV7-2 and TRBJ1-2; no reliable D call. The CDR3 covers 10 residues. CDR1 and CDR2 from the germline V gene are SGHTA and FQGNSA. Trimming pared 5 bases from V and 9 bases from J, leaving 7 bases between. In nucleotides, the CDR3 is TGTGCCAGCAGCCCCAATAGCTACACCTTC. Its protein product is CASSPNSYTF.

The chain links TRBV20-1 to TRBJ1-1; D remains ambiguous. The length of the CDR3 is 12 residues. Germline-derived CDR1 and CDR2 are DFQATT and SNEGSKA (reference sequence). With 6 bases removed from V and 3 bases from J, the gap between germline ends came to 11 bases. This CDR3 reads CSAGQTDTEAFF. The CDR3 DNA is TGCAGTGCGGGTCAGACTGACACTGAAGCTTTCTTT.

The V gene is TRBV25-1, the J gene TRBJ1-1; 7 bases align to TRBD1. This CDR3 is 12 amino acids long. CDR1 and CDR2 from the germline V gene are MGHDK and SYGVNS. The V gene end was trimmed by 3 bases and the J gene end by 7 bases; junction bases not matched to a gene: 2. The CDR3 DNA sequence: TGTGCCAGCAGTGAGACAGGGATTGAAGCTTTCTTT. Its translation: CASSETGIEAFF.

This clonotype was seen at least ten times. The CDR3 DNA reads as TGCAGCGCGAGAAGGGCAACTAATGAAAAACTGTTTTTT. Translating gives CSARRATNEKLFF. The chain combines TRBV29-1 with TRBJ1-4; D remains ambiguous. Trimming shortened V by 7 bases and J by 0 bases, and 9 bases separated the two germline ends. The CDR3 is 13 residues long. Looked up from germline, CDR1 is SQVTM and CDR2 is ANQGSEA.

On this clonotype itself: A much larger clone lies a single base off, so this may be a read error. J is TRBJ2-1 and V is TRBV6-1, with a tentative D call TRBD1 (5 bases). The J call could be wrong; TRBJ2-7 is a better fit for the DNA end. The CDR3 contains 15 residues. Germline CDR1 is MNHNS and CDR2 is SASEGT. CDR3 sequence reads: CASSYGRDSYNEQYF. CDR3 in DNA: TGTGCCAGCAGTTACGGACGAGACAGCTACAATGAGCAGTACTTC.

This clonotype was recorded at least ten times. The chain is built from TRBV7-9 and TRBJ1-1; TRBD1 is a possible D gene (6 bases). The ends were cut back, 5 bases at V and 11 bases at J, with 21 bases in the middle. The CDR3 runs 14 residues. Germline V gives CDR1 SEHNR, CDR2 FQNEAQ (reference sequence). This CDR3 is CASSPKARDMWAFF. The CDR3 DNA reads TGTGCCAGCAGCCCTAAAGCCAGGGACATGTGGGCTTTCTTT.

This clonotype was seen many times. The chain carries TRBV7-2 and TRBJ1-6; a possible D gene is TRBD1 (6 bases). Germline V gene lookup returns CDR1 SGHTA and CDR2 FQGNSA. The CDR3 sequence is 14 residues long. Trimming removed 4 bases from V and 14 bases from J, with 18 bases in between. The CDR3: CASSSSGAWSTLHF. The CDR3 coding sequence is TGTGCCAGCAGCTCATCAGGGGCCTGGTCCACCCTCCACTTT.

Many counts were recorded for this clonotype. Here the CDR3 DNA reads TGCGCCAGCGGGGAGGGCAATGAGCAGTTCTTC. Protein sequence: CASGEGNEQFF. The genes are TRBV5-1 and TRBJ2-1; 7 bases fit TRBD2. The germline V gene encodes CDR1 SGHRS and CDR2 YFSETQ. The CDR3 runs 11 residues. The ends lost 7 bases at V and 6 bases at J; junction bases unmatched: 1.

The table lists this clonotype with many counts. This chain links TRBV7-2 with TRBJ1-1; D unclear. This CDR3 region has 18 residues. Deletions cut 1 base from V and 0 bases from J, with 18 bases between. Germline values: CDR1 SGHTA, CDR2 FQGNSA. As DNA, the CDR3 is TGTGCCAGCAGCTTAGTGAGGCCAGGCGGGCTTATGAACACTGAAGCTTTCTTT. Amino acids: CASSLVRPGGLMNTEAFF.